A selection of T cell receptor beta chains follows, all from one sample in a study of OX40 agonist ivuxolimab in advanced cancers. Clones were read by immunoSEQ multiplex PCR, and TCRdb kept only the in-frame ones, dropping some. Of tens of thousands of clones in the sample, around 85% are singletons; the top ten hold roughly 6.6%. The sample consisted of CD4+ or CD8+ T cells sorted from blood, taken in a trial of the OX40 agonist ivuxolimab. The source of these receptors is an adult with an advanced solid tumor such as melanoma, head and neck, liver or kidney cancer. CDR3s include the opening cysteine and the closing phenylalanine or tryptophan. A D gene is named only where the DNA matches it firmly. The size field is filled for only some rows; it gives once, few, many or a size class.

v_call,clone_size,j_call,d_call,cdr3_nt,cdr3_aa
TRBV6-5,few,TRBJ1-6,NA,TGTGCCAGCAGTTCGACTGTACCACCCCTCCACTTT,CASSSTVPPLHF
TRBV30,NA,TRBJ2-5,NA,TGTGCCTGGGTTAGGGACGGTAAGCAGTACTTC,CAWVRDGKQYF
TRBV15,NA,TRBJ1-1,NA,TGTGCCACCACTCATGAAAGGAACACTGAAGCTTTCTTT,CATTHERNTEAFF
TRBV5-6,once,TRBJ2-1,NA,TGTGCCAGCAGCTTTTATCGGTCGGGCCGAGGCAATGAGCAGTTCTTC,CASSFYRSGRGNEQFF
TRBV30,NA,TRBJ2-1,NA,TGTGCCTGGAGTTCTGGACCAGCGGCCAATGAGCAGTTCTTC,CAWSSGPAANEQFF
TRBV28,NA,TRBJ2-1,TRBD2,TGTGCCAGCAGTTTATTGGGACTAGCGGGAGAGGATGAGCAGTTCTTC,CASSLLGLAGEDEQFF
TRBV6-5,NA,TRBJ2-1,TRBD1,TGTGCCAGCACCCACGGGACAGCCGCCTACAATGAGCAGTTCTTC,CASTHGTAAYNEQFF
TRBV6-1,NA,TRBJ1-5,TRBD1,TGTGCCAGCAGTGTCTCTTTGACAGGGGGACCCAATCAGCCCCAGCATTTT,CASSVSLTGGPNQPQHF
TRBV4-1,NA,TRBJ2-5,NA,TGCGCCAGCAGCCAAGGCTGGCAGGCCAACCAAGAGACCCAGTACTTC,CASSQGWQANQETQYF
TRBV6-1,NA,TRBJ1-1,NA,TGTGCCAGCAGAATGAGACAGAACACTGAAGCTTTCTTT,CASRMRQNTEAFF
TRBV10-1,few,TRBJ2-7,NA,TGCGCCAGCAGTGGTCCGAGCTACGAGCAGTACTTC,CASSGPSYEQYF
TRBV4-1,NA,TRBJ1-2,TRBD1,TGCGCCAGCAGCCTCCGGACAGGCTTCGCTAACTATGGCTACACCTTC,CASSLRTGFANYGYTF
TRBV15,NA,TRBJ1-5,NA,TGTGCCACCAGCAGAGATGGAACGGGAAATCAGCCCCAGCATTTT,CATSRDGTGNQPQHF
TRBV30,NA,TRBJ1-1,TRBD1,TGTGCCTGGGCCAAAACAGGGGCCCTCGGAGCTTTCTTT,CAWAKTGALGAFF
TRBV7-2,NA,TRBJ1-1,NA,TGTGCCAGCAGCTCTCCCGGACATTTGAACACTGAAGCTTTCTTT,CASSSPGHLNTEAFF
TRBV9,few,TRBJ1-1,NA,TGTGCCAGCAGCGTAGGTTGGAACACTGAAGCTTTCTTT,CASSVGWNTEAFF
TRBV7-9,NA,TRBJ1-2,TRBD1,TGTGCCAGCAGCCGTGGACAGGGGGCCAACTATGGCTACACCTTC,CASSRGQGANYGYTF
TRBV7-9,NA,TRBJ1-1,TRBD1,TGTGCCAGCAGTTCCCGACAGGGTTCTACTGAAGCTTTCTTT,CASSSRQGSTEAFF
TRBV2,NA,TRBJ2-7,NA,TGTGCCAGCAGTGTCGGAGGGGGTGGTGCCTACGAGCAGTACTTC,CASSVGGGGAYEQYF
TRBV30,NA,TRBJ2-7,NA,TGTGCCTGGAGTGTACAATCGGCAGACGAGCAGTACTTC,CAWSVQSADEQYF
TRBV5-4,NA,TRBJ2-7,NA,TGTGCCAGCAGCTTGACAGGGCACGCCGAGCAGTACTTC,CASSLTGHAEQYF
TRBV13,NA,TRBJ2-7,NA,TGTGCCAGCAGCTCTTTAACCACAGGGCACGAGCAGTACTTC,CASSSLTTGHEQYF
TRBV7-3,NA,TRBJ2-2,NA,TGTGCCAGCAGCCTTCGCTTCACCGGGGAGCTGTTTTTT,CASSLRFTGELFF